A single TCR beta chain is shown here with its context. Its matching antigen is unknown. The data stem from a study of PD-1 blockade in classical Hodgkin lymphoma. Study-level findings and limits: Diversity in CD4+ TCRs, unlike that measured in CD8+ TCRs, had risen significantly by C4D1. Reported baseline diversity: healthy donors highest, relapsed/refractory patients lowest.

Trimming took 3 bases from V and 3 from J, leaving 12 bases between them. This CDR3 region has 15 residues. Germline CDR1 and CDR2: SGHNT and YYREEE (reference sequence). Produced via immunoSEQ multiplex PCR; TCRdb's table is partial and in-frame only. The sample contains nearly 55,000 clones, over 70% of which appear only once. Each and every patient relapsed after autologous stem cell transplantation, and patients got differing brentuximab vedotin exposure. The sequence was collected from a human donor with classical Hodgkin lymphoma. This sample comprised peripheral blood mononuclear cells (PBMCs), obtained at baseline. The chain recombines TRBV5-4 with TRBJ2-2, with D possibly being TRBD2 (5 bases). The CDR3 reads CASSWGAYDTGELFF. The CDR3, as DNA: TGTGCCAGCAGCTGGGGAGCTTATGACACCGGGGAGCTGTTTTTT.